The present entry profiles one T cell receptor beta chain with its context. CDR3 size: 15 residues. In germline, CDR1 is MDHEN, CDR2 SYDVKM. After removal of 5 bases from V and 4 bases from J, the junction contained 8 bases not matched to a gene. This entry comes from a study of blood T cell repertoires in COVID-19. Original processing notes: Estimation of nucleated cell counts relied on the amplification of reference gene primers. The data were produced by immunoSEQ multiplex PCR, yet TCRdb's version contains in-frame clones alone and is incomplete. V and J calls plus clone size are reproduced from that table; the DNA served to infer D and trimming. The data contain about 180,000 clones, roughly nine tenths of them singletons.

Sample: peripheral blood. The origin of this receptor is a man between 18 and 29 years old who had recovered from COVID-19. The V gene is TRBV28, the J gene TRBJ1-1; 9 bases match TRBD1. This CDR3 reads CASSIRTGASTEAFF. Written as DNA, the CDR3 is TGTGCCAGCAGTATCCGGACAGGGGCGAGCACTGAAGCTTTCTTT.